This T cell receptor beta chain was captured by sequencing in a study of human T cells and chemical hapten exposure. Study overall: The study sensitized with 2% DPC on a roughly 2 cm by roughly 2 cm patch of upper inner arm skin.

CDR1 is DFQATT, CDR2 SNEGSKA, per germline (reference sequence). The V end was cut by 3 bases, the J end by 5 bases, with 10 bases between. The CDR3 covers 12 residues. TCRdb analysed the RACE reads with MiXCR anew, one entry per CDR3 protein. The table includes 150,000 to 200,000 distinct CDR3 sequences, 25% to 35% detected once. Stated time point: patch test 3, about 24 weeks after DPC sensitization. Documented treatment: therapeutic diphenylcyclopropenone sensitization with weekly scalp DPC. The sequencing used whole blood, collected in connection with sensitization to the hapten diphenylcyclopropenone (DPC). This TCR was recovered from a woman aged 18-35 years with alopecia areata. Some clones in this sample may be carry-over from other donors' samples. The V gene is TRBV20-1, the J gene TRBJ1-1; D is undetermined. This CDR3 reads CSASSLGTEAFF. The CDR3 DNA reads TGCAGTGCTAGTTCCCTCGGTACTGAAGCTTTCTTT.